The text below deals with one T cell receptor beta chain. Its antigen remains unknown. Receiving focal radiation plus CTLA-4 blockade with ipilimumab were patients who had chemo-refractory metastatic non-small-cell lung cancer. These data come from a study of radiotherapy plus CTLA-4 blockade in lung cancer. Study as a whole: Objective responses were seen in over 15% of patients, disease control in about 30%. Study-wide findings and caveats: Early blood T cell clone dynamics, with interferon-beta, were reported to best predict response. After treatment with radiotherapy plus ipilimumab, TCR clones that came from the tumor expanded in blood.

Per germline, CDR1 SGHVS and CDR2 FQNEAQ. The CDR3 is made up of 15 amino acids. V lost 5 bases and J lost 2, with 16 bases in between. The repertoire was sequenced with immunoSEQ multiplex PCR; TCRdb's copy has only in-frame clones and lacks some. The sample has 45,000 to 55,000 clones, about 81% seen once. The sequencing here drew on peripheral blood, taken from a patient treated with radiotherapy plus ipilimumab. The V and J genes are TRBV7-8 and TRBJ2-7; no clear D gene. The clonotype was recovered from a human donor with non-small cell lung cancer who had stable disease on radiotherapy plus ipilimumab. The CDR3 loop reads CASSPQRGRPYEQYF. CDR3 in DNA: TGTGCCAGCAGCCCTCAGCGTGGAAGGCCCTACGAGCAGTACTTC.